This T cell receptor beta chain was recovered during a study of a mutant IDH1 vaccine in newly diagnosed glioma (dated by TCRdb to 2020 to 2022). In the study overall: Patients received eight vaccinations in weeks 1, 3, 5, 7, 11, 15, 19 and 23, corresponding to visits V03 through V10. Longitudinal TCRB deep sequencing was performed for roughly 27 treated patients wherever samples were available for exploratory analyses. Of the approximately 32 treated patients, approximately 62% were male and approximately 38% were female, and the mean age was around 40 years. Peripheral blood was drawn at six visits: V03 (baseline), V05, V07, V10, V12 and V13. Before enrollment, most patients had been given radiochemotherapy with temozolomide as standard therapy, while the rest had received either radiotherapy alone or temozolomide alone. Vaccination was initiated 4-6 weeks after radiotherapy alone, or concurrently with temozolomide cycles in the chemotherapy-containing groups. Paper-wide results and their limitations: Changes in the top peripheral T cell clonotypes picked up by TCRB sequencing did not appear to be linked to pseudoprogression. Vaccine-induced immune responses across multiple MHC alleles were detected in 93.3% of patients. Selection of PBMC samples for TCRB deep sequencing was based on availability. According to the authors, sample limitations meant that analyses of patient blood samples could not be reproduced.

Regarding this clone: Its antigen is unknown. Qualities for individual bases were not recorded, and no much larger clone is one base off.

In the germline V gene, CDR1 corresponds to ENHRY and CDR2 to SYGVKD. Unmatched junction bases come to 14, with V trimmed by 10 bases and J by 0 bases. The CDR3 numbers 16 residues from cysteine through phenylalanine. CDR3 DNA only is kept here, 48 bases in frame from base 1. The method behind the library was the immunoSEQ multiplex PCR assay. Rearranged TCR beta chain sequences were amplified with the hsTCRB Kit following the manufacturer's protocol. An Illumina MiSeq was used to sequence the TCRB libraries. The original methods were these. The proprietary platform of the kit vendor was used for demultiplexing, trimming and gene mapping. This immuneACCESS table, as held by TCRdb, lists in-frame sequences with V and J called but not all clones. Of the missing ones, under half trace to an unresolved V gene in checked studies; the others have no known cause. That table furnishes V, J and clone size, whereas the DNA furnished D and trimming. This sample holds around 60,000 clones; approximately 88% were observed only once. The top ten clones comprise approximately 9.5% of the sample.

Reading the label with the study, this specimen's time point is: week 11, during vaccination. Each vaccine dose was 300 ug of a 20-mer mutant IDH1 peptide in Montanide, given subcutaneously with topical imiquimod. The donors had newly diagnosed IDH1-mutant astrocytomas of WHO grade 3 or 4 that showed loss of nuclear ATRX. The samples were drawn from NOA16, a multicentre, single-arm, open-label phase I trial in Germany that tested a mutant IDH1 peptide vaccine in humans for the first time. Genomic DNA for TCRB sequencing was extracted from EDTA blood using the DNeasy Blood and Tissue Kit. This specimen consisted of PBMCs, obtained from a glioma patient whose treatment included an IDH1 peptide vaccine. The V gene is TRBV10-3 and the J gene is TRBJ1-1; TRBD1 agrees with 7 junctional bases. This TCR was sampled from a woman in her fifties or sixties with glioma. The CDR3 region reads CATSPGTDLMNTEAFF. The DNA reads TGTGCCACCTCTCCGGGGACAGATCTCATGAACACTGAAGCTTTCTTT.